What follows are 2 T cell receptor beta chains derived from one specimen sequenced in a study of technical replicates of blood from a few donors. Some clones are missing from TCRdb's copy, which holds only in-frame ones; the method was immunoSEQ multiplex PCR. The sample yields over 50,000 clones, around 86% seen once. Sequencing used PBMCs. The receptors here all came from a human donor in good health. Some clones in this sample may be carry-over from other donors' samples.

This chain joins TRBV11-2 and TRBJ2-5; 9 nucleotides agree with TRBD1. The CDR3 is 16 residues long. Trimming removed 6 bases from V and 5 bases from J; junction bases left unmatched: 13. The germline gives CDR1 SGHAT, CDR2 FQNNGV. The CDR3 DNA follows: TGTGCCAGCAGTTCAAGCCGGGACAGGGTCTTCGAGACCCAGTACTTC. As protein: CASSSSRDRVFETQYF.

The chain is built from TRBV18 and TRBJ2-7, with D tentatively TRBD1 (5 bases). CDR3 size: 16 residues. CDR1 and CDR2 (germline): KGHSH, LQKENI. Trimming removed 0 bases from V and 3 bases from J, with 15 bases in between. CDR3 protein: CASSPPTLTVGYEQYF. The CDR3 coding sequence is TGTGCCAGCTCACCACCGACATTGACAGTTGGCTACGAGCAGTACTTC.